This entry concerns a single T cell receptor beta chain. The data originate from a study of CD8+ T cells in alopecia areata. Study summary: Tofacitinib ran for 6 to 18 months before 6 months off drug.

Treatment noted: oral pan-JAK inhibitor, 5-10 mg twice daily. Extracted from the samples, RNA was reverse transcribed into cDNA to serve as the sequencing template. Profiling relied on immunoSEQ multiplex PCR, and the TCRdb table lists in-frame clones only, not all of them. The profile shows 150,000 to 250,000 clones, roughly three fifths of them singletons. V shed 3 bases and J 0 bases; nucleotides not matched to a gene: 6. This CDR3 region has 16 residues. Germline assignment: CDR1 SGHAT and CDR2 FQNNGV. This receptor was identified in a human donor with alopecia areata. V is TRBV11-2 and J is TRBJ2-5; the match to TRBD1 covers 8 bases. The sample in question was CD4+ T cells sorted from blood, obtained at week 4, from a patient treated with tofacitinib. Here the CDR3 reads CASSFLGQGHQETQYF. The CDR3 nucleotides are TGTGCCAGCAGCTTCCTCGGACAGGGACACCAAGAGACCCAGTACTTC.